This T cell receptor beta chain originates from a study of siplizumab effects on memory and regulatory T cells. Study findings and constraints: Of the proliferating CD4+ or CD8+ clones, roughly 75-97% lacked a naive or memory phenotype that could be assigned.

The study assayed around 9.2 x 10^4 TCR templates per sample. Assay: immunoSEQ multiplex PCR; the TCRdb copy retains only in-frame clones and omits some. The table records 100,000 or so clones, 80% to 95% of them present only once. A note on this clone: Its antigen is still unknown.

The trim removed 6 bases at V and 5 bases at J, leaving 9 bases unmatched. CDR1 is SGHTA, CDR2 FQGNSA, per germline. This CDR3 spans 16 amino acids. The chain carries TRBV7-2 and TRBJ2-3, with TRBD2 identical over 12 bases. This clonotype originated in a human donor in good health. Some clones in this sample may be carry-over from other donors' samples. Sequencing used CD4+ T cells sorted from blood. The CDR3: CASSYGLAGNQDTQYF. CDR3 nucleotide sequence: TGTGCCAGCAGTTACGGACTAGCGGGAAATCAAGATACGCAGTATTTT.